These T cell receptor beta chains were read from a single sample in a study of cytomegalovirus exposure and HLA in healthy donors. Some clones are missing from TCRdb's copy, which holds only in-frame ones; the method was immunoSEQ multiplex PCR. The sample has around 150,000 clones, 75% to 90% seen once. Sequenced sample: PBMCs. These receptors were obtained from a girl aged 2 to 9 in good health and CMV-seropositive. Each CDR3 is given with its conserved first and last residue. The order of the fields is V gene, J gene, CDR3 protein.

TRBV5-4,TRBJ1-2,CASSHPGRGNGYTF
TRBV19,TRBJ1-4,CASSMGEATNEKLFF
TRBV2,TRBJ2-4,CASRGVGRGAKNIQYF
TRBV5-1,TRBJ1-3,CASSLDGTAGNTIYF
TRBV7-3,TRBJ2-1,CASSPQGGRGYNEQFF
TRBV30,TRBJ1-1,CAWTTTGDFDTEAFF
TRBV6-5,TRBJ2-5,CASSYSLGGPETQYF
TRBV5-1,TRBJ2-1,CASSRKYFSGSSYNEQFF
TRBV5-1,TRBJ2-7,CASRQGGSYEQYF
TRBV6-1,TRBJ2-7,CASWTDRGYSYEQYF
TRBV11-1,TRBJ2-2,CASSFLLTGELFF
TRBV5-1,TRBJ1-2,CASSLLQGSYGYTF
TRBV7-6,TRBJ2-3,CASSPSGRGPDTQYF
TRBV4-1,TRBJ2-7,CASSQSGDEQYF
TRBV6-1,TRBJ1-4,CASSEAGTGTYHGMEKLFF
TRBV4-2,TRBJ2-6,CASSQAGTGANVLTF
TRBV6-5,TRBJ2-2,CASSFTSGTGELFF
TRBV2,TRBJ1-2,CASRIYRTGEGHYGYTF
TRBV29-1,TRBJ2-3,CSVRRLYTDTQYF
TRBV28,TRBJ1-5,CASSDLEGNQPQHF
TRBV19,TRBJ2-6,CASSIGLAGVGGANVLTF
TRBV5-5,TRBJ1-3,CASSSNSGNTIYF
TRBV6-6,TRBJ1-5,CASSYSTVGNQPQHF
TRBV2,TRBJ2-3,CASSGHLSTDTQYF
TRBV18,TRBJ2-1,CASSPTGGDEQFF
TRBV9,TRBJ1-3,CASSIRDRDGGTIYF
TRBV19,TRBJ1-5,CASSILIRGIGNQPQHF
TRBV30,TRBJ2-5,CAGVLGAWSGETQYF